The clone carrying this T cell receptor (beta chain) was seen a handful of times. Patients counted as stable if ophthalmopathy did not develop within 18 months. This record belongs to a study of T cells in Graves' hyperthyroidism and ophthalmopathy. In germline, CDR1 is SGDLS, CDR2 YYNGEE. The CDR3 consists of 13 residues. Trimming left V 2 bases short and J 3 bases short, with 5 bases between. RNA transcripts were the template for amplifying TCR beta CDR3 regions. TCR CDR3 regions were first amplified by RT-PCR with HTBI primers. TCRdb independently ran MiXCR on the multiplex PCR reads; one entry per CDR3 protein. The sample records 340,000 or so distinct CDR3 sequences, over 15% being singletons.

What was sequenced was blood. The clonotype comes from a woman in her forties or fifties with Graves' hyperthyroidism. This sequence joins TRBV9 and TRBJ2-2, with D uncertain. The CDR3 spells CASSVVDTGELFF. The DNA for the CDR3 is TGTGCCAGCAGCGTCGTGGACACCGGGGAGCTGTTTTTT.